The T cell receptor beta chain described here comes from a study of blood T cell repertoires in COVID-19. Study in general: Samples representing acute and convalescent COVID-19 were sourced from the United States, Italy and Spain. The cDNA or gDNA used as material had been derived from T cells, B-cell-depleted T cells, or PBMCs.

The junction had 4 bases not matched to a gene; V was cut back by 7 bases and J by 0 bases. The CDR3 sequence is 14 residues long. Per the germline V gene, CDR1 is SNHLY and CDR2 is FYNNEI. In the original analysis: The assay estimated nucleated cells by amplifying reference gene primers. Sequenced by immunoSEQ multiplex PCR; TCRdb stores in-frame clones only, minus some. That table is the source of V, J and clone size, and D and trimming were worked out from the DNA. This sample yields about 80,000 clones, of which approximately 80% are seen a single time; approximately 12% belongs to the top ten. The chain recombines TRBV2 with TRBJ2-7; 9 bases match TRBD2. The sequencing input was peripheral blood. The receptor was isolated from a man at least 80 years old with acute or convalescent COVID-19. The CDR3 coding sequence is TGTGCCAGCACTGAGCGGGGGGCCTCCTACGAGCAGTACTTC. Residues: CASTERGASYEQYF.